A selection of T cell receptor beta chains follows, all from one sample in a study of shared clonotypes between healthy human individuals. TCRdb's table, derived via immunoSEQ multiplex PCR, lists solely in-frame clones and lacks some. Here the sample spans around 500,000 clones, 70% to 85% being singletons. The sequenced material came from PBMCs. The receptors here all came from a middle-aged woman in good health. Some clones in this sample may be carry-over from other donors' samples. Each CDR3 is given with its conserved first and last residue. D genes are given only for firm matches. Rows give clone size only sometimes, using once, few, many, or a class for an expanded clone.

d_call,v_call,clone_size,j_call,cdr3_aa,cdr3_nt
TRBD2,TRBV18,-,TRBJ2-3,CASSPSGSFTDTQYF,TGTGCCAGCTCACCGAGCGGGAGCTTCACAGATACGCAGTATTTT
TRBD2,TRBV7-9,-,TRBJ2-1,CASSRFPGLAYNEQFF,TGTGCCAGCAGCCGCTTCCCGGGACTAGCATACAATGAGCAGTTCTTC
-,TRBV6-6,-,TRBJ1-3,CASSPRQVGNTIYF,TGTGCCAGCAGCCCCCGACAGGTTGGAAACACCATATATTTT
-,TRBV2,-,TRBJ1-1,CASRPTGGSEAFF,TGTGCCAGCAGGCCGACAGGCGGTTCAGAAGCTTTCTTT
-,TRBV7-8,-,TRBJ2-3,CASSLEAGWSTDTQYF,TGTGCCAGCAGCTTAGAGGCGGGGTGGAGCACAGATACGCAGTATTTT
-,TRBV30,-,TRBJ1-4,CAWRDSFGEKLFF,TGTGCCTGGAGAGACTCATTCGGAGAAAAACTGTTTTTT
-,TRBV5-1,-,TRBJ1-1,CASRPSGASHQAFF,TGCGCCAGCCGCCCCTCTGGTGCTTCTCATCAAGCTTTCTTT
TRBD1,TRBV11-3,once,TRBJ2-1,CASSYLSGQDNEQFF,TGTGCCAGCAGCTATCTTTCTGGACAGGACAATGAGCAGTTCTTC
-,TRBV6-4,once,TRBJ1-1,CASSVGVATEAFF,TGTGCCAGCAGTGTGGGGGTTGCTACTGAAGCTTTCTTT
TRBD2,TRBV7-2,once,TRBJ2-1,CASSFRRTSGTYTYNEQFF,TGTGCCAGCAGCTTTCGCCGGACTAGCGGGACATACACCTACAATGAGCAGTTCTTC
-,TRBV29-1,-,TRBJ2-1,CSVGSGSNNEQFF,TGCAGCGTTGGATCGGGATCGAACAATGAGCAGTTCTTC
-,TRBV28,-,TRBJ1-3,CASTTGTHSGNTIYF,TGTGCCAGCACCACCGGGACACACTCTGGAAACACCATATATTTT
TRBD1,TRBV4-1,-,TRBJ2-7,CASSLGQGLYEQYF,TGCGCCAGCAGCCTTGGACAGGGCCTCTACGAGCAGTACTTC
-,TRBV5-5,-,TRBJ2-3,CASRRTWGTQYF,TGTGCCAGCAGGAGGACTTGGGGTACGCAGTATTTT
-,TRBV7-2,-,TRBJ2-7,CASRYTGTHEQYF,TGTGCCAGCAGGTACACCGGGACCCACGAGCAGTACTTC
-,TRBV6-6,-,TRBJ2-1,CASSPGTEPSGQFF,TGTGCCAGCAGCCCCGGGACCGAGCCTTCAGGGCAGTTCTTC
TRBD1,TRBV6-5,-,TRBJ2-5,CASSRPGQGKETQYF,TGTGCCAGCAGTCGTCCCGGACAGGGCAAAGAGACCCAGTACTTC
-,TRBV7-9,-,TRBJ2-7,CASSPFPYEQYF,TGTGCCAGCAGCCCATTTCCCTACGAGCAGTACTTC
TRBD1,TRBV29-1,-,TRBJ2-7,CSVEEQGRGQYF,TGCAGCGTTGAAGAACAGGGGAGAGGGCAGTACTTC
TRBD2,TRBV4-2,-,TRBJ2-1,CASSQKTSGANEQFF,TGTGCCAGCAGCCAAAAAACTAGCGGGGCAAATGAGCAGTTCTTC
TRBD2,TRBV7-2,-,TRBJ2-1,CASSLPGLAGGYNEQFF,TGTGCCAGCAGCTTACCGGGACTAGCGGGAGGGTACAATGAGCAGTTCTTC
-,TRBV29-1,-,TRBJ1-6,CSVQSSYNSPLHF,TGCAGCGTTCAAAGCTCCTATAATTCACCCCTCCACTTT
-,TRBV7-2,-,TRBJ1-3,CASSRAGTGSGNTIYF,TGTGCCAGCAGCCGAGCCGGGACTGGCTCTGGAAACACCATATATTTT
TRBD1,TRBV4-1,-,TRBJ1-1,CASSPRTGVGEAFF,TGCGCCAGCAGCCCACGGACAGGGGTCGGTGAAGCTTTCTTT
-,TRBV13,-,TRBJ2-2,CASLSFANTGELFF,TGTGCCAGCCTTTCGTTCGCGAACACCGGGGAGCTGTTTTTT
TRBD2,TRBV30,-,TRBJ2-7,CAWSTLDQEREPSYF,TGTGCCTGGAGTACACTAGACCAAGAGCGGGAGCCCTCGTACTTC
TRBD2,TRBV10-3,-,TRBJ2-1,CAISSGTSGNEQFF,TGTGCCATCAGCTCCGGGACTAGCGGCAACGAGCAGTTCTTC
TRBD2,TRBV11-3,few,TRBJ2-1,CASSLASGDHNEQFF,TGTGCCAGCAGCTTAGCTAGCGGGGATCACAATGAGCAGTTCTTC
TRBD2,TRBV28,few,TRBJ2-1,CASTHGTSAVNEQFF,TGTGCCAGCACCCACGGGACTAGCGCAGTCAATGAGCAGTTCTTC
-,TRBV9,-,TRBJ2-7,CASSVAPPYEQYF,TGTGCCAGCAGCGTAGCCCCCCCCTACGAGCAGTACTTC
-,TRBV30,-,TRBJ1-1,CAWSPGRTEAFF,TGTGCCTGGAGCCCTGGGCGCACTGAAGCTTTCTTT